The 5 T cell receptor beta chains reported below all come from one sample, sequenced in a study of human thymus T cells. The study used thymus tissue resected during corrective heart surgery. The table came from immunoSEQ multiplex PCR; TCRdb's copy has only in-frame clones and leaves some out. Of some 120,000 clones in the sample, 90% to 95% were seen once. Sequenced sample: thymus tissue. The source of these receptors is a boy in the first two years of life with a congenital heart defect but otherwise immunologically healthy.

The genes are TRBV7-2 and TRBJ2-7; no clear D. Trimming pared 1 base from V and 4 bases from J, leaving 17 bases between. CDR1 SGHTA and CDR2 FQGNSA come from the germline V gene. This CDR3 is 16 amino acids long. The CDR3 spells CASSLGQAERRYEQYF. DNA of the CDR3: TGTGCCAGCAGCTTAGGGCAGGCGGAGCGTCGGTACGAGCAGTACTTC.

This chain connects TRBV6-5 to TRBJ1-3, with D maybe TRBD1 (6 bases). Between the trimmed V and J ends, which lost 0 bases and 2 bases, there was a span of 11 bases. Germline CDR1 reads MNHEY; CDR2 reads SVGAGI. This CDR3 has 16 residues. The CDR3 DNA sequence: TGTGCCAGCAGTTACTCGACAGGTCATCCTGGAAACACCATATATTTT. Translating it yields CASSYSTGHPGNTIYF.

J is TRBJ1-2 and V is TRBV4-1, with TRBD1 as a possible D gene (5 bases). CDR3 length: 12 residues. With 1 base removed from V and 7 bases from J, the gap between germline ends came to 7 bases. The germline gives CDR1 MGHRA, CDR2 YSYEKL. The CDR3 nucleotides read TGCGCCAGCAGCCAAGGGGGGGTTGGCTACACCTTC. This encodes CASSQGGVGYTF.

The chain links TRBV6-5 to TRBJ2-7; no reliable D call. With 2 bases removed from V and 3 bases from J, the gap between germline ends came to 8 bases. The CDR3 extends over 13 amino acids. The germline gives CDR1 MNHEY, CDR2 SVGAGI. CDR3 bases: TGTGCCAGCAGTTACCTTTCCGGCTACGAGCAGTACTTC. Its translation: CASSYLSGYEQYF.

CDR3 DNA: TGTGCCAGCAGCTTTAATAGCAATCAGCCCCAGCATTTT. Its protein product is CASSFNSNQPQHF. The V call is TRBV11-2, the J call TRBJ1-5; D ambiguous. Germline V gene data show CDR1 as SGHAT and CDR2 as FQNNGV. The V end lost 3 bases, the J end lost 0 bases, and 3 bases lay between the germline ends. The CDR3 runs to 13 residues.